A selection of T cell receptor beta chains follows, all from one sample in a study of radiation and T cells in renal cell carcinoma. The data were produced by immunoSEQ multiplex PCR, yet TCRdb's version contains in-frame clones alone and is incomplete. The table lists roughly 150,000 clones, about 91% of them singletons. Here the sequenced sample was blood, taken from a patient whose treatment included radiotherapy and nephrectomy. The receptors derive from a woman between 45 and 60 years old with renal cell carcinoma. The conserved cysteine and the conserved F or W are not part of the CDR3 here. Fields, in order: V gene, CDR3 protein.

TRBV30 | AWTGQLVGYT
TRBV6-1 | ASSEIGVISNQPQH
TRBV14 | ASSQWRGADTQY
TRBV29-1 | SVDRQGNYGYT
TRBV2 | ASTTDFPSGGNEKLF
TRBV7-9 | ASSLRPGGGETQY
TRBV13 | ASIPTGEEYGYT
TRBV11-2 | ASSLTSGGHEQF
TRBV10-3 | AISDPGTVNTEAF
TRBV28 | AIGTPTYEQY
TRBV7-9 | ASSRGGGEEKLF
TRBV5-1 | ASSTGRGVDNEKLF
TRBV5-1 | ASSVPGTSGVQETQY
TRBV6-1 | ANERNREGAF
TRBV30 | AWDYTGDYGYT
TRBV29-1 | SVQQGFTADTQY
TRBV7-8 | ASSLGLGDYGYT
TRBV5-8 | ASSLVIAGGDAF
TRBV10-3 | AIGYRRGTSGNEQF
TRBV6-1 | ASSPGTGDSPLH
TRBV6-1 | ASSEVRQGSSEQF